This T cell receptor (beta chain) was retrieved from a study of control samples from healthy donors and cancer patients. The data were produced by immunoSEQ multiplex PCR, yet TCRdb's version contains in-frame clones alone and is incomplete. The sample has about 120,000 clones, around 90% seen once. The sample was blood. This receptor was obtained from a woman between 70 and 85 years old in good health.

The CDR3 loop reads CASSTLGSSYNEQFF. The DNA for the CDR3 is TGTGCCAGCAGCACGTTAGGTTCCTCCTACAATGAGCAGTTCTTC. The chain couples TRBV7-6 to TRBJ2-1; no clear D gene. Trimming cost V 5 bases and J 0 bases, with 11 bases left between them. The CDR3 runs 15 residues. Germline V gives CDR1 SGHVS, CDR2 FNYEAQ.